The T cell receptor (beta chain) under discussion was sequenced for a study of blood T cell repertoires in COVID-19 (dated by TCRdb to the early 2020s). For the wider study: Samples from collaborators originated in the United States, Italy and Spain and spanned both the acute and convalescent phases of COVID-19. Samples came from the ongoing ImmuneRACE study (first 160 participants) plus 1,254 subjects from 6 global collaborators. The repertoires were made available in a free public database intended to serve as a resource for research on the immune response to SARS-CoV-2. Nearly every sample came with metadata listing a de-identified subject ID, COVID-19 status, age in years and sex. Where available, HLA class I and class II types were taken from metadata supplied by the sample provider and were not determined by assay-based typing. The prospective study material was composed of cDNA or gDNA derived from T cells, B-cell-depleted T cells, or PBMCs. The dataset comprised deeply sampled blood TCRbeta repertoires from subjects exposed to, actively infected with, or recovered from COVID-19. The paper's findings and limits, for the study overall: How much clinical and demographic metadata was included differed by source and by participant, and the metadata was provided uncurated.

TCRbeta CDR3 regions were amplified from genomic DNA by means of the immunoSEQ Assay, a bias-controlled multiplex PCR. Per the authors' processing: Within the assay, amplification of reference gene primers was used to estimate how many nucleated cells each sample contained. Sequence reads were collapsed and filtered to measure the absolute abundance of every unique TCRbeta CDR3 rearrangement. Productive Simpson clonality was computed per sample as the square root of Simpson's diversity index over productive rearrangements. TCRdb took this table from immuneACCESS and kept in-frame rearrangements with V and J called. Such tables lack part of the clones; where checked against another copy, unresolved V genes explain under half of the gap, and the rest is unexplained. D and trimming come from the DNA, and the V and J calls and clone size come from that table. This sample gives 50,000 to 75,000 clones in total; more than 75% of them show up just once. Approximately 5.1% of the sample is held by the ten biggest clonotypes.

Whole blood was collected in K2EDTA tubes by collaborating institutions according to the institutions' own protocols. Collaborator samples were shipped for TCRbeta analysis as frozen whole blood, isolated PBMCs, or DNA extracted from either sample type. The V end loses 7 bases and the J end loses 0 bases, and a stretch of 13 bases separates them. CDR1 is given as LNHDA and CDR2 as SQIVND, both from the germline V gene (reference sequence). The CDR3 starts with the cysteine, ends with the phenylalanine, and has 15 residues. Just CDR3 DNA is preserved here, 45 bases in frame from base 1. Details on this clone: The antigen it binds to is not known. No quality values exist for individual bases; no much larger clone is one base distant.

Sequencing used peripheral blood. The rearrangement joined TRBV19 to TRBJ1-5, with the identity of the D gene unclear. This TCR derives from a human donor in a cohort sampled during active COVID-19. The encoded CDR3 is CASKPAGLSNQPQHF. The DNA sequence is TGTGCCAGTAAACCTGCCGGTCTTAGCAATCAGCCCCAGCATTTT.